This passage covers 5 T cell receptor beta chains from one sample sequenced in a study of cytomegalovirus exposure and HLA in healthy donors. The study ran its PCR with 60 Vbeta and 13 Jbeta primers. Some clones are missing from TCRdb's copy, which holds only in-frame ones; the method was immunoSEQ multiplex PCR. The sample shows 150,000 to 200,000 clones, 80% of them seen only once. Sequenced sample: PBMCs. These receptors were taken from a woman between 35 and 50 years old in good health and CMV-seronegative.

This clone was seen only once. J is TRBJ1-1 and V is TRBV27; D may be TRBD1 (5 bases). The CDR3 length is 17 residues. Trimming pared 1 base from V and 6 bases from J, leaving 21 bases between. Germline CDR1 and CDR2: MNHEY and SMNVEV (reference sequence). The CDR3 coding sequence is TGTGCCAGCAGTTTATTAGGTACAGGAGTCTTGCACCCTGAAGCTTTCTTT. Translated: CASSLLGTGVLHPEAFF.

This chain uses TRBV11-3 with TRBJ2-7; TRBD1 matches at 9 bases. CDR1 and CDR2 (germline): SGHNT, YENEEA. Trimming cost V 4 bases and J 6 bases; bases outside gene matches: 4. The CDR3 extends over 13 amino acids. The CDR3 protein is CASSSRQGGEQYF. DNA for the CDR3: TGTGCCAGCAGCTCTAGACAGGGGGGCGAGCAGTACTTC.

This rearrangement joins TRBV6-4 to TRBJ2-3; D is perhaps TRBD1 (6 bases). The CDR3 length is 16 residues. Trimming pared 4 bases from V and 6 bases from J, leaving 20 bases between. Germline V gives CDR1 MRHNA, CDR2 SNTAGT. The CDR3, as DNA: TGTGCCAGCAGTGCCGACAGGTCCGCAGGGGCGGATACGCAGTATTTT. This encodes CASSADRSAGADTQYF.

In this sample, this clone turned up once. The rearrangement uses TRBV28 and TRBJ2-7; 10 bases map to TRBD1. V trimming: 6 bases; J trimming: 7 bases; junction bases outside the gene matches: 12. The CDR3 totals 15 residues. From germline, CDR1 is MDHEN and CDR2 SYDVKM. The CDR3 region has the DNA TGTGCCAGCAGCATCAGGGGGACAGGGGTGGGAGAGCAGTACTTC. Translated: CASSIRGTGVGEQYF.

This clone occurred a few times. V is TRBV29-1 and J is TRBJ1-3; D is undetermined. This CDR3 region has 14 residues. Per germline, CDR1 SQVTM and CDR2 ANQGSEA. Trimming left V 2 bases short and J 3 bases short, with 11 bases between. The CDR3 sequence: CSVERESGGNTIYF. The CDR3 nucleotides are TGCAGCGTTGAACGGGAAAGCGGTGGAAACACCATATATTTT.